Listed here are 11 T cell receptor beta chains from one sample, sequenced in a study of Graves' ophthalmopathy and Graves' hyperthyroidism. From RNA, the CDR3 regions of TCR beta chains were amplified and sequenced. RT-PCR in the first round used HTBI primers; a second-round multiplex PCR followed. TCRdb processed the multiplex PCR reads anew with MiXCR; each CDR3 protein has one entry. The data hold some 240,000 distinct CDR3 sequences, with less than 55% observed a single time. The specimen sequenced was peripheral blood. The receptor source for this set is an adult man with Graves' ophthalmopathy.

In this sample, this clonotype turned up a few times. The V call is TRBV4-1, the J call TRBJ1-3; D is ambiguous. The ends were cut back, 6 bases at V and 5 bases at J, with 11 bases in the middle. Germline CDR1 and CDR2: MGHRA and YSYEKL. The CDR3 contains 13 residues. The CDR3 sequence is CASRESWRNTIYF. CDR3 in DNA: TGCGCCAGCAGGGAATCCTGGAGAAACACCATATATTTT.

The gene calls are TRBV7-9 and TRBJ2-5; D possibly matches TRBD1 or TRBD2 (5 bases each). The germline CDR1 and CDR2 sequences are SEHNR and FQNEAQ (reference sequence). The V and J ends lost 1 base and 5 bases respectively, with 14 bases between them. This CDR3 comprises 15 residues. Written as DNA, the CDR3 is TGTGCCAGCAGCTTAGGCTGGGGACCCCAGGAGACCCAGTACTTC. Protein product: CASSLGWGPQETQYF.

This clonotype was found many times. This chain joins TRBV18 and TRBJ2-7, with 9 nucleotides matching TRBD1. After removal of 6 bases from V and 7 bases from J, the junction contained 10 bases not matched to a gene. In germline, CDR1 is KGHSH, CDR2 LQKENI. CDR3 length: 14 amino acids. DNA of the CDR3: TGTGCCAGCTCCCCCGGGACAGGGCGAGCAGAGCAGTACTTC. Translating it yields CASSPGTGRAEQYF.

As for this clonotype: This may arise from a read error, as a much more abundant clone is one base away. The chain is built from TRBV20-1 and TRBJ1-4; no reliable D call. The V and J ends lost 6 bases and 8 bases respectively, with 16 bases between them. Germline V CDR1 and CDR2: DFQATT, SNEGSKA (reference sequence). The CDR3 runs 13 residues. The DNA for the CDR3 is TGCAGTGCGCCCGGGCCCCTGGGGGAAAAACTGTTTTTT. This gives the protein CSAPGPLGEKLFF.

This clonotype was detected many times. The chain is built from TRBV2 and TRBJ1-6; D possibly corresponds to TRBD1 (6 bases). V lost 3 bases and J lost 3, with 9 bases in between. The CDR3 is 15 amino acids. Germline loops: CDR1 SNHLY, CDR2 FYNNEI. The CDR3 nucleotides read TGTGCCAGCAGTGATGAGGACAGCTATAATTCACCCCTCCACTTT. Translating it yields CASSDEDSYNSPLHF.

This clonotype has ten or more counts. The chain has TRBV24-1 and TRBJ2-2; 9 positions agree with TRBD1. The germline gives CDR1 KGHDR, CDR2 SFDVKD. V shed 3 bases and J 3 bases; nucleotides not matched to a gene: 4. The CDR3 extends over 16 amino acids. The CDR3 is CATSDRDRADTGELFF. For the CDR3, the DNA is TGTGCCACCAGTGATCGGGACAGGGCCGACACCGGGGAGCTGTTTTTT.

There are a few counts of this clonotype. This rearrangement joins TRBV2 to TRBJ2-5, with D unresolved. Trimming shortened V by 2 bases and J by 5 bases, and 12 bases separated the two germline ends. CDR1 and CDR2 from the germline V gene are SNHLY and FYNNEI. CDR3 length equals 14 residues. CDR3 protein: CASSENRLGETQYF. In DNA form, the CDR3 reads TGTGCCAGCAGTGAAAATAGGCTAGGGGAGACCCAGTACTTC. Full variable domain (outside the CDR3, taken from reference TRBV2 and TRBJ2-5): EPEVTQTPSHQVTQMGQEVILRCVPISNHLYFYWYRQILGQKVEFLVSFYNNEISEKSEIFDDQFSVERPDGSNFTLKIRSTKLEDSAMYFCASSENRLGETQYFGPGTRLLVL.

The CDR3 reads CASSLDRGEDYEQYF. In DNA form, the CDR3 reads TGTGCCAGCAGCTTGGACAGGGGAGAAGACTACGAGCAGTACTTC. The chain uses TRBV7-2 and TRBJ2-7; 9 nucleotides align to TRBD1. The V gene end was trimmed by 3 bases and the J gene end by 3 bases; junction bases not matched to a gene: 6. The CDR3 consists of 15 residues. Germline V CDR1 and CDR2: SGHTA, FQGNSA.

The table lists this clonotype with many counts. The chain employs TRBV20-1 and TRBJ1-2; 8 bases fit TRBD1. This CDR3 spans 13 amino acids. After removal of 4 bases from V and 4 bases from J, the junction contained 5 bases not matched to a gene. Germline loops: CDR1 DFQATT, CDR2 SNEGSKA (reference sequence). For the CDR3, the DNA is TGCAGTGCTAAGACAGGGGAAGGCTATGGCTACACCTTC. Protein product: CSAKTGEGYGYTF.

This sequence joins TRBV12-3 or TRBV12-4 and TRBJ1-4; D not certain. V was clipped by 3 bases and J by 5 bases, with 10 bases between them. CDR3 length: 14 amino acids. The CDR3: CASSFGQYNEKLFF. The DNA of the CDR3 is TGTGCCAGCAGTTTTGGGCAGTACAATGAAAAACTGTTTTTT.

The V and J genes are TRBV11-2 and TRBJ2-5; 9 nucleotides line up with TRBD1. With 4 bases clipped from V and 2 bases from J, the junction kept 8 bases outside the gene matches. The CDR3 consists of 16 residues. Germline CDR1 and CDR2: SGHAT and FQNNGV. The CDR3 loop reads CASSWLGQGRQETQYF. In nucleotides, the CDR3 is TGTGCCAGCAGCTGGTTGGGACAGGGAAGGCAAGAGACCCAGTACTTC.